The rows below give T cell receptor beta chains drawn from one sample of a study of blood T cell repertoires in COVID-19. TCRdb keeps only in-frame clones here, not all; method: immunoSEQ multiplex PCR. The table shows about 15,000 clones, with around 91% occurring only once. The specimen sequenced was peripheral blood. These receptors all stem from a man aged 55 to 70 with active COVID-19. The CDR3 runs from the conserved cysteine through the conserved F or W. Each record gives: clone size, V gene, J gene, D gene, CDR3 protein, CDR3 DNA. D genes are given only for firm matches. The size field is filled for only some rows; it gives once, few, many or a size class.

-	TRBV11-2	TRBJ2-3	TRBD2	CASSPLLSSGVTDTQYF	TGTGCCAGCAGCCCCCTGCTTTCTAGCGGGGTCACAGATACGCAGTATTTT
-	TRBV19	TRBJ2-3	TRBD2	CASTSGGSVNTQYF	TGTGCCAGTACTAGCGGGGGGTCCGTAAATACGCAGTATTTT
once	TRBV12-3/TRBV12-4	TRBJ1-1	-	CASSHSRVPEAFF	TGTGCCAGCAGTCACTCGCGCGTTCCTGAAGCTTTCTTT
-	TRBV28	TRBJ2-3	TRBD1	CASGRDSWSDTQYF	TGTGCCAGCGGCCGGGACAGCTGGTCAGATACGCAGTATTTT
-	TRBV7-2	TRBJ2-5	TRBD2	CASSLGLAETQYF	TGTGCCAGCAGCCTAGGACTAGCAGAGACCCAGTACTTC
-	TRBV5-4	TRBJ1-2	-	CASSSELLGGYGYTF	TGTGCCAGCAGCTCGGAGCTGCTGGGGGGGTATGGCTACACCTTC
-	TRBV11-2	TRBJ2-1	TRBD2	CASSLSGGAANEQFF	TGTGCCAGCAGCTTAAGCGGGGGGGCCGCCAATGAGCAGTTCTTC
-	TRBV6-6	TRBJ1-1	-	CASSRMSSGKNTEAFF	TGTGCCAGCAGTCGAATGTCCTCCGGGAAAAACACTGAAGCTTTCTTT
-	TRBV5-1	TRBJ1-2	TRBD1	CASSSGDRDYGYTF	TGCGCCAGCAGCTCGGGGGACAGGGACTATGGCTACACCTTC
-	TRBV7-3	TRBJ2-5	-	CASSSGLSQETQYF	TGTGCCAGCAGCTCAGGACTATCCCAAGAGACCCAGTACTTC
-	TRBV15	TRBJ2-5	TRBD1	CATSRDSGQAAKTQYF	TGTGCCACCAGCAGAGATTCGGGACAGGCGGCGAAGACCCAGTACTTC
-	TRBV5-5	TRBJ2-1	TRBD2	CASSRYLAGGPNEQFF	TGTGCCAGCAGCCGATACCTAGCGGGGGGGCCAAATGAGCAGTTCTTC
-	TRBV27	TRBJ2-1	-	CASSLGARGYNEQFF	TGTGCCAGCAGTTTGGGCGCTAGGGGGTACAATGAGCAGTTCTTC
-	TRBV18	TRBJ1-1	TRBD1	CASSRTGMTEAFF	TGTGCCAGCTCAAGGACAGGGATGACTGAAGCTTTCTTT
-	TRBV5-6	TRBJ1-2	-	CASSLKADGYTF	TGTGCCAGCAGCTTAAAGGCGGATGGCTACACCTTC
-	TRBV11-2	TRBJ2-1	TRBD2	CASSLVGLSNEQFF	TGTGCCAGCAGCTTAGTGGGACTAAGCAATGAGCAGTTCTTC
-	TRBV18	TRBJ2-2	TRBD1	CASSPGTGGNGELFF	TGTGCCAGCTCACCCGGGACAGGGGGCAACGGGGAGCTGTTTTTT
-	TRBV5-1	TRBJ1-1	TRBD1	CASRDRRNTEAFF	TGCGCCAGCAGGGACAGGCGGAACACTGAAGCTTTCTTT
-	TRBV7-9	TRBJ1-2	TRBD1	CASSSPTGQGVYGYTF	TGTGCCAGCAGCTCCCCCACGGGACAGGGCGTTTATGGCTACACCTTC
-	TRBV27	TRBJ1-1	TRBD1	CASSTPSTGTTEAFF	TGTGCCAGCAGTACACCCTCGACAGGGACCACTGAAGCTTTCTTT
-	TRBV28	TRBJ1-3	-	CASRSNGNTIYF	TGTGCCAGCAGGTCCAATGGAAACACCATATATTTT
-	TRBV29-1	TRBJ2-2	-	CSVALDSTGELFF	TGCAGCGTTGCCCTGGACAGCACCGGGGAGCTGTTTTTT
-	TRBV3-1/TRBV3-2	TRBJ2-2	TRBD1	CASRDRAYTGELFF	TGTGCCAGCAGAGACAGGGCCTACACCGGGGAGCTGTTTTTT
-	TRBV9	TRBJ2-2	-	CASSVQGMNTGELFF	TGTGCCAGCAGCGTACAGGGCATGAACACCGGGGAGCTGTTTTTT
-	TRBV19	TRBJ1-2	-	CASSIQNGGYTF	TGTGCCAGTAGTATCCAGAACGGGGGCTACACCTTC
-	TRBV7-9	TRBJ2-1	TRBD2	CASCRGGTYNEQFF	TGTGCCAGCTGCCGGGGGGGCACCTACAATGAGCAGTTCTTC
-	TRBV6-5	TRBJ1-2	-	CASTETFVYGYTF	TGTGCCAGCACCGAGACATTTGTCTATGGCTACACCTTC
-	TRBV5-1	TRBJ2-1	TRBD2	CASTPIAGAYNEQFF	TGCGCCAGCACACCTATAGCGGGGGCCTACAATGAGCAGTTCTTC
-	TRBV7-9	TRBJ1-6	TRBD1	CASSLGGATGVSPLHF	TGTGCCAGCAGCTTAGGAGGCGCGACAGGGGTTTCACCCCTCCACTTT
-	TRBV6-1	TRBJ1-4	-	CASSDETGVATNEKLFF	TGTGCCAGCAGTGATGAGACAGGCGTTGCAACTAATGAAAAACTGTTTTTT
-	TRBV29-1	TRBJ2-5	TRBD1	CSVEEDRVVRGTQYF	TGCAGCGTTGAAGAGGACAGGGTCGTTCGAGGGACCCAGTACTTC
-	TRBV27	TRBJ2-7	TRBD2	CASSLQETSGYEQYF	TGTGCCAGCAGTTTACAGGAGACTAGCGGTTACGAGCAGTACTTC
-	TRBV19	TRBJ2-7	TRBD1	CASSAPTGGKNEQYF	TGTGCCAGTAGTGCCCCGACAGGGGGCAAGAACGAGCAGTACTTC
once	TRBV19	TRBJ2-5	-	CASSTQPGETQYF	TGTGCCAGTAGTACCCAACCGGGGGAGACCCAGTACTTC
-	TRBV6-6	TRBJ2-5	-	CASSYDSVTQYF	TGTGCCAGCAGTTACGATTCGGTGACCCAGTACTTC
-	TRBV6-5	TRBJ1-2	TRBD1	CASRRDSTANYGYTF	TGTGCCAGCAGGCGGGACAGTACTGCTAACTATGGCTACACCTTC
-	TRBV23-1	TRBJ1-5	TRBD1	CASRSGTGRNQPQHF	TGCGCCAGCAGATCCGGGACAGGGAGAAATCAGCCCCAGCATTTT
-	TRBV5-6	TRBJ2-2	-	CASSLAVGPANTGELFF	TGTGCCAGCAGCTTGGCTGTGGGGCCCGCGAACACCGGGGAGCTGTTTTTT
-	TRBV19	TRBJ1-6	TRBD1	CASSPGQGGMGNSPLHF	TGTGCCAGTAGCCCGGGACAGGGCGGAATGGGTAATTCACCCCTCCACTTT
-	TRBV5-1	TRBJ2-3	TRBD2	CASSLTSGGNTDTQYF	TGCGCCAGCAGCTTGACTAGCGGGGGGAACACAGATACGCAGTATTTT
-	TRBV7-2	TRBJ2-2	-	CASSLAGGTGELFF	TGTGCCAGCAGCTTAGCAGGGGGCACCGGGGAGCTGTTTTTT
-	TRBV7-9	TRBJ1-1	-	CASSLGSGGNTEAFF	TGTGCCAGCAGCTTAGGTAGCGGTGGGAACACTGAAGCTTTCTTT
once	TRBV6-5	TRBJ1-3	TRBD1	CASSRDSYSGNTIYF	TGTGCCAGCAGTAGGGACAGCTACTCTGGAAACACCATATATTTT
-	TRBV4-1	TRBJ1-2	TRBD1	CASRPTGGSNYGYTF	TGCGCCAGCAGGCCGACAGGGGGCTCAAACTATGGCTACACCTTC
once	TRBV18	TRBJ2-5	-	CASSPTLLWAKETQYF	TGTGCCAGCTCACCAACCCTCCTATGGGCAAAAGAGACCCAGTACTTC
-	TRBV5-4	TRBJ2-1	TRBD2	CASSLSTSGGWNEQFF	TGTGCCAGCAGCTTATCGACTAGCGGGGGGTGGAATGAGCAGTTCTTC
-	TRBV2	TRBJ1-2	TRBD1	CARGQGGYTF	TGTGCCAGGGGACAGGGAGGCTACACCTTC
-	TRBV19	TRBJ2-3	TRBD1	CASSPGQGASDTQYF	TGTGCCAGTAGCCCGGGACAGGGGGCGTCTGATACGCAGTATTTT
once	TRBV6-5	TRBJ2-5	-	CATRTVQETQYF	TGTGCCACCCGGACAGTCCAAGAGACCCAGTACTTC
-	TRBV29-1	TRBJ1-2	-	CSVEDSLMRGYTF	TGCAGCGTTGAGGACAGCCTTATGCGTGGCTACACCTTC
-	TRBV3-1/TRBV3-2	TRBJ2-3	-	CASSTGKTDTQYF	TGTGCCAGCAGCACCGGGAAGACAGATACGCAGTATTTT
-	TRBV10-3	TRBJ2-1	TRBD1	CAILGTGSNNEQFF	TGTGCCATCCTAGGGACAGGTTCGAACAATGAGCAGTTCTTC
-	TRBV2	TRBJ1-2	-	CASSGGRVGGYTF	TGTGCCAGCAGTGGGGGCAGGGTAGGTGGCTACACCTTC
-	TRBV28	TRBJ2-2	TRBD1	CASIPGDSSNTGELFF	TGTGCCAGCATCCCTGGGGACAGTTCGAACACCGGGGAGCTGTTTTTT
-	TRBV10-3	TRBJ1-1	TRBD1	CAISDLGQGAEAFF	TGTGCCATCAGTGATCTGGGACAGGGGGCTGAAGCTTTCTTT
-	TRBV5-1	TRBJ1-1	TRBD1	CASSRRTGGADTEAFF	TGCGCCAGCAGCAGGCGGACAGGGGGCGCGGACACTGAAGCTTTCTTT
-	TRBV5-4	TRBJ1-5	-	CATRQRYSNQPQHF	TGTGCCACCCGACAGAGATATAGCAATCAGCCCCAGCATTTT
-	TRBV3-1/TRBV3-2	TRBJ1-1	-	CASSEGYITEAFF	TGTGCCAGCAGCGAGGGTTATATCACTGAAGCTTTCTTT
-	TRBV10-2	TRBJ1-3	-	CASSESGVTGNTIYF	TGCGCCAGCAGTGAGTCAGGGGTCACTGGAAACACCATATATTTT
-	TRBV19	TRBJ1-1	TRBD1	CASSMDRDRVGTEAFF	TGTGCCAGTAGTATGGACCGGGACAGGGTGGGCACTGAAGCTTTCTTT